This TCR beta chain was sequenced for a study of response to subunit inactivated influenza vaccine. General study findings and limits: New T cells are recruited in small numbers by each seasonal influenza vaccination, according to the authors' suggestion.

The CDR3 extends over 16 amino acids. CDR1 is SGHKS and CDR2 is YYEKEE in the germline V gene (reference sequence). Unmatched junction bases numbered 6, after V lost 2 bases and J lost 1 base. Via MiXCR, TCRdb re-called the RT-PCR reads, giving one row per CDR3 protein. The table records about 500,000 distinct CDR3 sequences, approximately 15% of them present only once. This clonotype has just a few counts. What it binds is not known. Material: CD4+ T cells sorted from PBMCs, obtained less than 30 months after vaccination. This receptor was identified in a man between 50 and 75 years old who received an inactivated influenza vaccine. The chain uses TRBV5-5 and TRBJ2-3, with 8 bases fitting TRBD2. The CDR3 is CASSFIPAGGTDTQYF. The CDR3 DNA sequence: TGTGCCAGCAGCTTCATACCAGCGGGGGGCACAGATACGCAGTATTTT.